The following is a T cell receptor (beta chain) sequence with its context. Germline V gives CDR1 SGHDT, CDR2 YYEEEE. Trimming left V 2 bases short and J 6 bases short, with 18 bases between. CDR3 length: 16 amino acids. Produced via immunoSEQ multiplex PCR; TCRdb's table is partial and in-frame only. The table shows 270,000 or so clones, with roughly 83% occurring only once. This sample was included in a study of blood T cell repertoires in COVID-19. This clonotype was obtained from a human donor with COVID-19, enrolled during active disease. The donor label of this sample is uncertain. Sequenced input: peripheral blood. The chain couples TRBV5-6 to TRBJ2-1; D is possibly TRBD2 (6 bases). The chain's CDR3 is CASSFEIQGGGNEQFF. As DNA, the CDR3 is TGTGCCAGCAGCTTTGAGATCCAGGGAGGAGGCAATGAGCAGTTCTTC.